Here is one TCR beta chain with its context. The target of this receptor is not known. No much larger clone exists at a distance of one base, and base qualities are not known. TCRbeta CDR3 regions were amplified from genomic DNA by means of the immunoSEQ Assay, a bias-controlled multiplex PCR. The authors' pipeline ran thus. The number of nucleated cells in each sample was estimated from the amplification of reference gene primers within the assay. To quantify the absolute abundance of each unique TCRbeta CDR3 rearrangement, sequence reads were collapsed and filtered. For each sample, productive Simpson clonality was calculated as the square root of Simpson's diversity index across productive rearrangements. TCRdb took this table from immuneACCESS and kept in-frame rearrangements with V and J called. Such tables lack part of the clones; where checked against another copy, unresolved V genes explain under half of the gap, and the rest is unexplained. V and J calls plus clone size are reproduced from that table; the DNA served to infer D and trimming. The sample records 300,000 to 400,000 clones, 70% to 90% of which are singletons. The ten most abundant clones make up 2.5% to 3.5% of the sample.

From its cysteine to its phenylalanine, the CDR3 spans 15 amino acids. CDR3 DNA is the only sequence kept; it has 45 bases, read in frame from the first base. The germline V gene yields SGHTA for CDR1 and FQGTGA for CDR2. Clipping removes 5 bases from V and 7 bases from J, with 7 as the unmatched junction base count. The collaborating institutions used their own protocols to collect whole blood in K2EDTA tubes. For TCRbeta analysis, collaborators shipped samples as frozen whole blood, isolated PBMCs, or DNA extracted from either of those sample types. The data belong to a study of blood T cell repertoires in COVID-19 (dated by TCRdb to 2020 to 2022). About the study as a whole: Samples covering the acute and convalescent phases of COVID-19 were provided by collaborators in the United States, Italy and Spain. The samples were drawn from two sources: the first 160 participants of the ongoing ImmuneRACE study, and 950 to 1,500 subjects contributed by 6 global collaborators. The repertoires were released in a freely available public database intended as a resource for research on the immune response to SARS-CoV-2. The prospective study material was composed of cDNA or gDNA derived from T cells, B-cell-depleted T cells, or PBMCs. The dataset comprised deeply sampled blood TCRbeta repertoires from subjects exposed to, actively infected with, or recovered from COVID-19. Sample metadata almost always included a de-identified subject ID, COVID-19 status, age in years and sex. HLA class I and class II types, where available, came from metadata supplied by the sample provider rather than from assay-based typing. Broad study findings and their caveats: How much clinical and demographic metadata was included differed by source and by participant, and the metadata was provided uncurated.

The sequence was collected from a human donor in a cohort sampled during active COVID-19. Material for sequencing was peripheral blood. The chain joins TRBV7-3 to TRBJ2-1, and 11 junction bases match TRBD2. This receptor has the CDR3 CASSDRLAGMNEQFF. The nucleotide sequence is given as TGTGCCAGCAGCGACCGACTAGCGGGAATGAATGAGCAGTTCTTC.